This T cell receptor beta chain came from a study of T cell responses to AZD1222 COVID-19 vaccine. Using immunoSEQ multiplex PCR, the repertoire was profiled, and TCRdb retains in-frame clones only, with some absent. The repertoire includes 60,000 to 65,000 clones, 84% of them detected once, and approximately 7.4% sits in the top ten. The table lists this clone with a count of one. The target antigen is unknown. The ends were cut back, 3 bases at V and 3 bases at J, with 15 bases in the middle. Per the germline V gene, CDR1 is KGHSH and CDR2 is LQKENI. The CDR3 covers 15 residues. Study outcomes and limitations: Most donors were white British and more were female, and clonal diversity was possibly underestimated.

This specimen consisted of peripheral blood, obtained on day 0 of AZD1222 vaccination. The clonotype comes from an adult in good health. The V call is TRBV18, the J call TRBJ2-7; D is possibly TRBD1 or TRBD2 (7 bases each). This CDR3 reads CASSPLQGEGYEQYF. The CDR3 DNA reads TGTGCCAGCTCACCCCTTCAGGGGGAGGGCTACGAGCAGTACTTC. The complete variable domain, with remaining parts taken from reference TRBV18 and TRBJ2-7, reads NAGVMQNPRHLVRRRGQEARLRCSPMKGHSHVYWYRQLPEEGLKFMVYLQKENIIDESGMPKERFSAEFPKEGPSILRIQQVVRGDSAAYFCASSPLQGEGYEQYFGPGTRLTVT.